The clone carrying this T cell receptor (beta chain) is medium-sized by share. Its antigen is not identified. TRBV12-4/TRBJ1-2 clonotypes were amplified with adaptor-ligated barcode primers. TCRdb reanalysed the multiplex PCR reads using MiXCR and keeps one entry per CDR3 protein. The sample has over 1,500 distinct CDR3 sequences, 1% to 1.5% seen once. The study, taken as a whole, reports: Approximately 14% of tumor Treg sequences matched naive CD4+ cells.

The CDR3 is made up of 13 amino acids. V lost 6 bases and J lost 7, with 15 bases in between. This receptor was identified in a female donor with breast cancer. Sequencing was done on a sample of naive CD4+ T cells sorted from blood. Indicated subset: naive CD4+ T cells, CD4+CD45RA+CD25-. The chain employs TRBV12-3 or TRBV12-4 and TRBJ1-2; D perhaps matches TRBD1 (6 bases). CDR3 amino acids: CASRPTGIGGYTF. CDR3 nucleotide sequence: TGTGCCAGCAGACCTACAGGGATCGGTGGCTACACCTTC.